This T cell receptor beta chain is drawn from a study of blood T cell repertoires in COVID-19. The V end lost 5 bases, the J end lost 7 bases, and 8 bases lay between the germline ends. The CDR3 length is 11 residues. Germline V CDR1 and CDR2: SEHNR, FQNEAQ (reference sequence). Original data processing: Reference gene primer amplification in the assay estimated nucleated cell counts. Assay: immunoSEQ multiplex PCR; the TCRdb copy retains only in-frame clones and omits some. V and J calls plus clone size are reproduced from that table; the DNA served to infer D and trimming. Altogether approximately 76,000 clones are present, about 89% being singletons, with the ten largest covering roughly 2%.

The chain couples TRBV7-9 to TRBJ1-2, with D possibly being TRBD1 (5 bases). The receptor comes from a woman between 55 and 75 years old with acute or convalescent COVID-19. Input material: peripheral blood. The CDR3 protein is CASSAGGGYTF. The CDR3 DNA follows: TGTGCCAGCAGCGCGGGGGGTGGCTACACCTTC.